This entry concerns a single TCR beta chain. Deletions cut 4 bases from V and 1 base from J, with 8 bases between. The germline V gene encodes CDR1 SGHDT and CDR2 YYEEEE. The CDR3 is made up of 14 amino acids. These data belong to a study of blood T cell repertoires in COVID-19. On the study more broadly: T cells, B-cell-depleted T cells, or PBMCs provided the cDNA or gDNA that served as material.

In the original workflow: Amplification of reference gene primers provided the estimated nucleated cell counts. Only in-frame clones appear in the TCRdb table, and some are missing; sequencing was by immunoSEQ multiplex PCR. V and J calls plus clone size are reproduced from that table; the DNA served to infer D and trimming. The table records 130,000 to 150,000 clones, roughly 84% of them present only once. Source material: peripheral blood. The TCR originated in a human donor with acute or convalescent COVID-19. The donor label of this sample is uncertain. V is TRBV5-6 and J is TRBJ2-2; D is unclear. CDR3 sequence: CASSPERNTGELFF. The CDR3 coding sequence is TGTGCCAGCAGCCCTGAGCGGAACACCGGGGAGCTGTTTTTT.